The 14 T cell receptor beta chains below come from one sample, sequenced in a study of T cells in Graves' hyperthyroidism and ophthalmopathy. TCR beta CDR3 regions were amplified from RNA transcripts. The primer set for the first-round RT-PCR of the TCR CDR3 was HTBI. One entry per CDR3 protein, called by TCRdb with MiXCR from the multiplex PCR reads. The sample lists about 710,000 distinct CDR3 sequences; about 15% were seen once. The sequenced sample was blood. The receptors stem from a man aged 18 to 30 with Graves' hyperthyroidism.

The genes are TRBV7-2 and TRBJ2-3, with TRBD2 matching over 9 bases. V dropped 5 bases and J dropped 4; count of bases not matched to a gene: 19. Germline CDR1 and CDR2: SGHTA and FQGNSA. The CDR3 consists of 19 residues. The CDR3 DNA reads TGTGCCAGCAGCACCCGGGGTGGCGGGAGGGCCGCGGGCCCAGATACGCAGTATTTT. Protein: CASSTRGGGRAAGPDTQYF.

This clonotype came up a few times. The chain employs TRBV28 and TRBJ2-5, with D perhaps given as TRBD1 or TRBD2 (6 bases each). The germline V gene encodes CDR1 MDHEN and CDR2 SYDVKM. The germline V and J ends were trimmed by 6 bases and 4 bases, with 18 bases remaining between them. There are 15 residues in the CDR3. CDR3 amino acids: CASSTLRRGGETQYF. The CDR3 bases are TGTGCCAGCAGCACTCTTCGCAGGGGAGGAGAGACCCAGTACTTC.

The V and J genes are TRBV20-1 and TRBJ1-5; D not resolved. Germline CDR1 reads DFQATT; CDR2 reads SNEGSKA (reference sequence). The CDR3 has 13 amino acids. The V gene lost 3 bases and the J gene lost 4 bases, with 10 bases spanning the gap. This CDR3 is CSARVEVNQPQHF. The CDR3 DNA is TGCAGTGCTAGGGTTGAGGTAAATCAGCCCCAGCATTTT.

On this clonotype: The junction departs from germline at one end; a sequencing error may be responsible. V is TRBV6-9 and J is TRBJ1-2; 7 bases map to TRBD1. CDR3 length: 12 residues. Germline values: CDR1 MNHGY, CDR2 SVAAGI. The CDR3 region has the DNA TGTGCCAGCAGTTTTACAGGGGATGGCCACACCTTC. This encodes CASSFTGDGHTF.

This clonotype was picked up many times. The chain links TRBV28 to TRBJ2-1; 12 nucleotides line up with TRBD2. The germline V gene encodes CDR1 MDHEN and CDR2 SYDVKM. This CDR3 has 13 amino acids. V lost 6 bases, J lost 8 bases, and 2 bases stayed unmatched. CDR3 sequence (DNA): TGTGCCAGCAGGACTAGCGGGAGCTATGAGCAGTTCTTC. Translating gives CASRTSGSYEQFF.

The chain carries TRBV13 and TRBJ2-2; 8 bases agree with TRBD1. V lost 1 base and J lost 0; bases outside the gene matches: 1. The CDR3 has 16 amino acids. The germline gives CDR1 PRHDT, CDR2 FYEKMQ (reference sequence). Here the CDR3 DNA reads TGTGCCAGCAGCTTAGTACAGGGGGCGAACACCGGGGAGCTGTTTTTT. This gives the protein CASSLVQGANTGELFF.

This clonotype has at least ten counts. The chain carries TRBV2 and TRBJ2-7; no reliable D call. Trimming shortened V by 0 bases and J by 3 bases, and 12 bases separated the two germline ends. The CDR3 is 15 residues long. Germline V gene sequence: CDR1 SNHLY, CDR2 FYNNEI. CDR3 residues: CASSEAPAAFYEQYF. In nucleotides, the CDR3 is TGTGCCAGCAGTGAAGCGCCGGCAGCTTTCTACGAGCAGTACTTC. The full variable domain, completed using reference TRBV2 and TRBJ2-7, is EPEVTQTPSHQVTQMGQEVILRCVPISNHLYFYWYRQILGQKVEFLVSFYNNEISEKSEIFDDQFSVERPDGSNFTLKIRSTKLEDSAMYFCASSEAPAAFYEQYFGPGTRLTVT.

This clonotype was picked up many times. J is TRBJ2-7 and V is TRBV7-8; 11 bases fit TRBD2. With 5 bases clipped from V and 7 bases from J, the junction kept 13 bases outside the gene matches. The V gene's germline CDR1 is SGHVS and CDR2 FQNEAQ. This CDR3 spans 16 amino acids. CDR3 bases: TGTGCCAGCAGCGTTCGTAGCGGGAGGGCCGGTATAGAGCAGTACTTC. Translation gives CASSVRSGRAGIEQYF.

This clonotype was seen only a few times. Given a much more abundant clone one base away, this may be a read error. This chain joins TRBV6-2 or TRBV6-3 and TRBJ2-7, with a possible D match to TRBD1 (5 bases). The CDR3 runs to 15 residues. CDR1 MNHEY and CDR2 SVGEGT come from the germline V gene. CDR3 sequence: CASSYYLDSAYEQCF. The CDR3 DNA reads TGTGCCAGCAGTTACTATCTAGACAGCGCCTACGAGCAGTGCTTC.

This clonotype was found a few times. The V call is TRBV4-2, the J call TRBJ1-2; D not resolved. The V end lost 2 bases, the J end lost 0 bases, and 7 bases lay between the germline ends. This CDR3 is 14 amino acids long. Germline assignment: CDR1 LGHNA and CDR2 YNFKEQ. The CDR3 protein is CASSQRQPNYGYTF. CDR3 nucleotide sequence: TGTGCCAGCAGCCAAAGGCAGCCTAACTATGGCTACACCTTC.

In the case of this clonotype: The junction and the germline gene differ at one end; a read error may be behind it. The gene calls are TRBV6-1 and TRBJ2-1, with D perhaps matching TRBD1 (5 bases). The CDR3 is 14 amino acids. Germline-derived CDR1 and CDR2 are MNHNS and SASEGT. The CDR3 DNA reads TGTGCCTGCAGGGCTAGTTGGGCTTACAATGAGCAGTTCTTC. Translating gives CACRASWAYNEQFF.

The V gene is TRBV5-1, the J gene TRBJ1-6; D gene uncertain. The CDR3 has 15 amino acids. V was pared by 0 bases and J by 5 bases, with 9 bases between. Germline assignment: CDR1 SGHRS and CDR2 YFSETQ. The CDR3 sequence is CASSLVGSHNSPLHF. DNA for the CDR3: TGCGCCAGCAGCTTGGTAGGAAGCCATAATTCACCCCTCCACTTT.

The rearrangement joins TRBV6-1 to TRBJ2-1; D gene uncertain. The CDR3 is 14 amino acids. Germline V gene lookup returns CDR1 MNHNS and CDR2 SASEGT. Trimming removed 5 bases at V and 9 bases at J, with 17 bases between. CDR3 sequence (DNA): TGTGCCAGCAGTCCCATGGCGGCCCTCGGTGAGCAGTTCTTC. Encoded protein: CASSPMAALGEQFF.

As DNA, the CDR3 is TGTGCCAGCACCCCAACACAGCCACTCTATGGCTACACCTTC. Its protein product is CASTPTQPLYGYTF. The V and J genes are TRBV6-1 and TRBJ1-2; D gene ambiguous. The germline V and J ends were trimmed by 7 bases and 4 bases, with 16 bases remaining between them. Germline CDR1 and CDR2: MNHNS and SASEGT. CDR3 length: 14 amino acids.